The 19 T cell receptor beta chains given below trace back to one sample, sequenced in a study of blood T cell repertoires in COVID-19. Produced via immunoSEQ multiplex PCR; TCRdb's table is partial and in-frame only. The table has some 120,000 clones, 88% seen once. The sequencing sample was made of peripheral blood. These receptors were obtained from a woman aged 50 to 60 with active or convalescent COVID-19.

The chain is built from TRBV5-4 and TRBJ2-3; the D gene is possibly TRBD2 (6 bases). The CDR3 totals 14 residues. Germline V lookup: CDR1 SGHNT, CDR2 YYREEE (reference sequence). V was trimmed by 3 bases and J by 2 bases, leaving 10 bases between them. CDR3: CASSSRDFTDTQYF. The CDR3 region has the DNA TGTGCCAGCAGCTCCCGGGACTTCACAGATACGCAGTATTTT.

The gene calls are TRBV27 and TRBJ2-1, with TRBD2 matching 11 bases. The J segment lost 4 bases and the V segment lost 5 bases, leaving 4 bases of the junction unmatched. Germline V lookup: CDR1 MNHEY, CDR2 SMNVEV (reference sequence). The CDR3 extends over 15 amino acids. The CDR3 sequence: CASSPLAGGYNEQFF. The CDR3 DNA reads TGTGCCAGCAGTCCCCTAGCGGGAGGTTACAATGAGCAGTTCTTC.

This rearrangement joins TRBV28 to TRBJ2-2, with a possible D match to TRBD2 (6 bases). CDR1 and CDR2 from the germline V gene are MDHEN and SYDVKM. V was pared by 4 bases and J by 1 base, with 19 bases between. This CDR3 has 18 residues. CDR3 amino acids: CASSSPRRGTGNTGELFF. CDR3 DNA: TGTGCCAGCAGTTCTCCCCGGCGGGGAACGGGGAACACCGGGGAGCTGTTTTTT.

The rearrangement uses TRBV6-5 and TRBJ1-2; D is uncertain. Trimming cost V 8 bases and J 0 bases, with 10 bases left between them. Germline lookup yields CDR1 MNHEY and CDR2 SVGAGI. The CDR3 is 13 amino acids. CDR3 in DNA: TGTGCCAGCGCGGAGGGTGCTAACTATGGCTACACCTTC. Translation gives CASAEGANYGYTF.

In this sample, this clone turned up a few times. V gene TRBV19 combines with J gene TRBJ1-2; D is undetermined. Trimming pared 3 bases from V and 4 bases from J, leaving 12 bases between. CDR1 is LNHDA, CDR2 SQIVND, per germline (reference sequence). This CDR3 contains 14 residues. CDR3 sequence reads: CASSILRTTYGYTF. For the CDR3, the DNA is TGTGCCAGTAGTATCCTAAGAACCACCTATGGCTACACCTTC.

The gene calls are TRBV4-2 and TRBJ2-5, with TRBD1 as a possible D gene (6 bases). Trimming shortened V by 2 bases and J by 2 bases, and 9 bases separated the two germline ends. Germline CDR1 LGHNA, CDR2 YNFKEQ. The CDR3 extends over 14 amino acids. The CDR3 DNA reads as TGTGCCAGCAGCCAATCTACAGGGCAAGAGACCCAGTACTTC. It is translated as CASSQSTGQETQYF.

V usage is TRBV7-3 and J usage is TRBJ2-5; perhaps TRBD1 as D (6 bases). This CDR3 comprises 14 residues. V gave up 2 bases and J gave up 1 base, with 8 bases separating them. Germline V CDR1 and CDR2: SGHTA, FQGTGA. CDR3 protein: CASSLGGPQETQYF. CDR3 nucleotides: TGTGCCAGCAGCTTAGGGGGCCCCCAAGAGACCCAGTACTTC.

The V call is TRBV27, the J call TRBJ2-7; 12 bases map to TRBD2. This CDR3 spans 17 amino acids. The V and J ends lost 5 bases and 1 base, in that order; junction bases with no gene match: 9. CDR1 and CDR2 from the germline V gene are MNHEY and SMNVEV (reference sequence). The CDR3 coding sequence is TGTGCCAGCAGTAGAGGGACTAGCGGGTATACTTCCTACGAGCAGTACTTC. Translated: CASSRGTSGYTSYEQYF.

This clone was counted once. DNA for the CDR3: TGCGCCAGCAGCACAACCTACAGGGAGAACACTGAAGCTTTCTTT. Translated: CASSTTYRENTEAFF. The chain has TRBV4-1 and TRBJ1-1; TRBD1 is a possible D gene (6 bases). The CDR3 length is 15 residues. Per the germline V gene, CDR1 is MGHRA and CDR2 is YSYEKL. Trimming pared 5 bases from V and 1 base from J, leaving 14 bases between.

Only a few counts were recorded for this clone. V usage is TRBV2 and J usage is TRBJ1-1, with TRBD1 as a possible D gene (6 bases). V gave up 6 bases and J gave up 0 bases, with 14 bases separating them. The CDR3 contains 15 residues. Germline CDR1 reads SNHLY; CDR2 reads FYNNEI. The CDR3 reads CASRDRGYMNTEAFF. As DNA, the CDR3 is TGTGCCAGCAGGGACAGAGGCTACATGAACACTGAAGCTTTCTTT.

This clone has only one observation. The gene calls are TRBV15 and TRBJ2-1; 8 nucleotides agree with TRBD1. There are 14 residues in the CDR3. V was clipped by 5 bases and J by 7 bases; unmatched bases: 7. CDR1 is LNHNV and CDR2 is YYDKDF in the germline V gene (reference sequence). The DNA of the CDR3 is TGTGCCACCAGCGCCGGAGACAGGGGTAATGAGCAGTTCTTC. Protein: CATSAGDRGNEQFF.

The chain employs TRBV24-1 and TRBJ1-1; the D gene is possibly TRBD1 (5 bases). The CDR3 has 10 amino acids. CDR1 and CDR2 from the germline V gene are KGHDR and SFDVKD. V lost 10 bases and J 12 bases, leaving 14 bases between the germline ends. The CDR3 DNA follows: TGTGCCACACCGGGGGGAGAAACTTTCTTT. Translated: CATPGGETFF.

The gene calls are TRBV27 and TRBJ1-6; no definite D call. The CDR3 runs to 16 residues. Trimming took 0 bases from V and 9 from J, leaving 15 bases between them. The germline V gene has CDR1 MNHEY and CDR2 SMNVEV (reference sequence). This CDR3 reads CASSLSPGVSSSPLHF. Here the CDR3 DNA reads TGTGCCAGCAGTTTATCACCGGGAGTTAGCAGTTCACCCCTCCACTTT.

The V and J genes are TRBV7-9 and TRBJ1-1; tentative D call: TRBD1 (6 bases). Trimming took 6 bases from V and 1 from J, leaving 9 bases between them. Germline CDR1 and CDR2: SEHNR and FQNEAQ (reference sequence). The CDR3 runs to 13 residues. For the CDR3, the DNA is TGTGCCAGCAGTAAGACAGGGAACACTGAAGCTTTCTTT. Its translation: CASSKTGNTEAFF.

This clone was counted a single time. This sequence joins TRBV7-6 and TRBJ2-1; D gene unclear. The germline CDR1 and CDR2 sequences are SGHVS and FNYEAQ. With 1 base removed from V and 0 bases from J, the gap between germline ends came to 10 bases. There are 16 residues in the CDR3. For the CDR3, the DNA is TGTGCCAGCAGCTTAGTAGCCGAGAGCTCCTACAATGAGCAGTTCTTC. Encoded protein: CASSLVAESSYNEQFF.

V is TRBV14 and J is TRBJ2-4; D is undetermined. Germline values: CDR1 SGHDN, CDR2 FVKESK. The CDR3 spans 14 residues. V gave up 4 bases and J gave up 1 base, with 8 bases separating them. CDR3 loop: CASSLPGAKNIQYF. The CDR3, as DNA: TGTGCCAGCAGCCTTCCCGGGGCCAAAAACATTCAGTACTTC.

This clone appeared a few times. The V call is TRBV28, the J call TRBJ1-1; the D gene is possibly TRBD1 (6 bases). The germline V and J ends were trimmed by 5 bases and 1 base, with 14 bases remaining between them. This CDR3 has 15 amino acids. Germline CDR1 MDHEN, CDR2 SYDVKM. The CDR3 sequence: CASSTIGGANTEAFF. The CDR3 nucleotides read TGTGCCAGCAGTACTATAGGGGGGGCGAACACTGAAGCTTTCTTT.

The chain carries TRBV7-8 and TRBJ2-3; 7 bases match TRBD2. V dropped 6 bases and J dropped 7; count of bases not matched to a gene: 13. This CDR3 has 15 residues. Germline V gene sequence: CDR1 SGHVS, CDR2 FQNEAQ. The DNA for the CDR3 is TGTGCCAGCAGGGGTCGACTAGCATCCGAACATACGCAGTATTTT. Its protein is CASRGRLASEHTQYF.

The V gene is TRBV6-4, the J gene TRBJ2-7, with a possible D match to TRBD2 (6 bases). Germline V gene lookup returns CDR1 MRHNA and CDR2 SNTAGT. There are 14 residues in the CDR3. V was clipped by 9 bases and J by 1 base, with 16 bases between them. CDR3 residues: CASGHRDLSYEQYF. CDR3 DNA sequence: TGTGCCAGTGGCCACCGGGACTTGTCCTACGAGCAGTACTTC.